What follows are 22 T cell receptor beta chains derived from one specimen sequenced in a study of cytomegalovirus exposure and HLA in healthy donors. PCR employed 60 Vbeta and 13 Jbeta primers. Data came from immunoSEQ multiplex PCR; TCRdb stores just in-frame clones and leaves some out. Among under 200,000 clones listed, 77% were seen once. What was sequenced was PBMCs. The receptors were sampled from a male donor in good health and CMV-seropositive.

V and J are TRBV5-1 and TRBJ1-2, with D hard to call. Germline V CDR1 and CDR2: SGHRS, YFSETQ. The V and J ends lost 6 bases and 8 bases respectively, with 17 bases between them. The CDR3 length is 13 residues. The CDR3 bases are TGCGCCAGCACCCCGGCAGTAGACGGGGGCTACACCTTC. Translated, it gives CASTPAVDGGYTF.

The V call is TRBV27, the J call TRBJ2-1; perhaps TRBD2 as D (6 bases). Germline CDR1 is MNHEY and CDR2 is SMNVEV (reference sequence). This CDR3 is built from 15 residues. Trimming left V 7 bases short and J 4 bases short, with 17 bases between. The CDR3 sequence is CASNSPAGRYNEQFF. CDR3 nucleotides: TGTGCCAGCAATTCCCCTGCGGGGAGGTACAATGAGCAGTTCTTC.

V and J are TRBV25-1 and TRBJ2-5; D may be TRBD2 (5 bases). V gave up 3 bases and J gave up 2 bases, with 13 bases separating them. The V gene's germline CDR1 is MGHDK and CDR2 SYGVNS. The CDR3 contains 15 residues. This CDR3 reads CASSDPERAQETQYF. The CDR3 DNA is TGTGCCAGCAGTGACCCGGAGAGGGCTCAAGAGACCCAGTACTTC.

For the CDR3, the DNA is TGCGCCAGCAGCTTGGCCTTGCCCGGGACAGGGGGGGCGGAAAAACTGTTTTTT. Translated: CASSLALPGTGGAEKLFF. The V gene is TRBV5-1, the J gene TRBJ1-4; 11 bases map to TRBD1. The trim removed 0 bases at V and 8 bases at J, leaving 12 bases unmatched. The CDR3 runs to 18 residues. The germline CDR1 and CDR2 sequences are SGHRS and YFSETQ.

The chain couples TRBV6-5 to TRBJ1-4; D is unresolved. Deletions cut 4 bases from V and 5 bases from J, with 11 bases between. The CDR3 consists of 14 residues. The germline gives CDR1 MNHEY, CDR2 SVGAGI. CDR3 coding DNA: TGTGCCAGCAGTTCGAACAGCCCGAATGAAAAACTGTTTTTT. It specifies CASSSNSPNEKLFF.

The CDR3 spells CASSLRGGIATEQFF. Written as DNA, the CDR3 is TGTGCCAGCAGCTTAAGGGGGGGCATTGCTACTGAGCAGTTCTTC. The chain recombines TRBV7-6 with TRBJ2-1; weak D call: TRBD2 (7 bases). Trimming took off 2 bases at V and 9 bases at J, with 17 bases between the two ends. This CDR3 is 15 amino acids long. CDR1 SGHVS and CDR2 FNYEAQ come from the germline V gene.

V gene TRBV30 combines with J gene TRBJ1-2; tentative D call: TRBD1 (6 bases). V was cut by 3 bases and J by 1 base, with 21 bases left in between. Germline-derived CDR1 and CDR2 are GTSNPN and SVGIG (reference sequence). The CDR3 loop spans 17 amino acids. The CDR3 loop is CAWRATGSLGINYGYTF. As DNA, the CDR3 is TGTGCCTGGAGGGCGACAGGTTCCCTCGGGATTAACTATGGCTACACCTTC. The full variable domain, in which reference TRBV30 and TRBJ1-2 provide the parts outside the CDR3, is SQTIHQWPATLVQPVGSPLSLECTVEGTSNPNLYWYRQAAGRGLQLLFYSVGIGQISSEVPQNLSASRPQDRQFILSSKKLLLSDSGFYLCAWRATGSLGINYGYTFGSGTRLTVV.

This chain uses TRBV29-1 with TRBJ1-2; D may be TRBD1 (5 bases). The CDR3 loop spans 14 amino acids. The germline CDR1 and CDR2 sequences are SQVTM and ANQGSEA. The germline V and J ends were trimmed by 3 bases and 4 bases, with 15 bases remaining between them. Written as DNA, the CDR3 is TGCAGCGTTGAGAGACAGTTGGTAGGCTATGGCTACACCTTC. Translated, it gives CSVERQLVGYGYTF.

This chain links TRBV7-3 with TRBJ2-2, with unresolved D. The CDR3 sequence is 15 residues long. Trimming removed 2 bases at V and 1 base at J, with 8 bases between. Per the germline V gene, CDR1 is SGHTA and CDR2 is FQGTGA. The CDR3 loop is CASSLAPMNTGELFF. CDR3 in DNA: TGTGCCAGCAGCTTAGCGCCCATGAACACCGGGGAGCTGTTTTTT. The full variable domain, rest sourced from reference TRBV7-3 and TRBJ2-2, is GAGVSQTPSNKVTEKGKYVELRCDPISGHTALYWYRQSLGQGPEFLIYFQGTGAADDSGLPNDRFFAVRPEGSVSTLKIQRTERGDSAVYLCASSLAPMNTGELFFGEGSRLTVL.

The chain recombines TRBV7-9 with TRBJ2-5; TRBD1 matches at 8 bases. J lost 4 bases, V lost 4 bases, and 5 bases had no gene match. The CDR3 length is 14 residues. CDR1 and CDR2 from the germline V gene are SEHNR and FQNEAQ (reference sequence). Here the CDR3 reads CASSSRTGRETQYF. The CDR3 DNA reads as TGTGCCAGCAGCTCTCGGACAGGGCGAGAGACCCAGTACTTC.

The CDR3 sequence: CASSPRLQGLETQYF. The CDR3 coding sequence is TGTGCCAGCTCACCACGGCTGCAGGGGCTGGAGACCCAGTACTTC. The chain joins TRBV18 to TRBJ2-5, with D maybe TRBD1 (6 bases). The CDR3 is 15 residues long. V dropped 1 base and J dropped 5 bases, with 14 bases sitting between them. Looked up from germline, CDR1 is KGHSH and CDR2 is LQKENI.

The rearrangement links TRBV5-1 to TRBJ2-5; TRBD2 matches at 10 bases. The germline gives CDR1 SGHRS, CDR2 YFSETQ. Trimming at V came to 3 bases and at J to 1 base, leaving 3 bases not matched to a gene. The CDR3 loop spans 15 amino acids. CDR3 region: CASSSLAGSQETQYF. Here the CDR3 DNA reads TGCGCCAGCAGCTCACTAGCGGGGAGCCAAGAGACCCAGTACTTC.

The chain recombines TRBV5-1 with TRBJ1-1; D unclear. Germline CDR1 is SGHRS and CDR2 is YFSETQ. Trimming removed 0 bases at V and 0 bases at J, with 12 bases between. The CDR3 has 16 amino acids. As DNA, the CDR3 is TGCGCCAGCAGCTTGGGGAGTTTCCTCATGAACACTGAAGCTTTCTTT. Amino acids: CASSLGSFLMNTEAFF.

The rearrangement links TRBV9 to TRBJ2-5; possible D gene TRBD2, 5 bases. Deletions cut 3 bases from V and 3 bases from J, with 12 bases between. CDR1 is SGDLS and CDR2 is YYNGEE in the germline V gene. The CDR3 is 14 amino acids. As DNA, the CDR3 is TGTGCCAGCAGCGCTCTAGGAGGTAAAGAGACCCAGTACTTC. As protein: CASSALGGKETQYF.

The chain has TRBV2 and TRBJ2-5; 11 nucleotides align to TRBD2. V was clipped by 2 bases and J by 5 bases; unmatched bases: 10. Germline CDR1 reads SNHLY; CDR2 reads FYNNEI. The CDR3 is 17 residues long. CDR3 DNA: TGTGCCAGCAGTGAAATGGGTAGCGGGGGGGCGGACGAGACCCAGTACTTC. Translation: CASSEMGSGGADETQYF.

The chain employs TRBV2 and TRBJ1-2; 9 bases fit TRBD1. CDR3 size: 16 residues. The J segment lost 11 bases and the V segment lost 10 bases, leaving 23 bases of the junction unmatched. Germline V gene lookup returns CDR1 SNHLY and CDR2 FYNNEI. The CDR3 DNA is TGTGCCATCGAGTTCGGGACAGGGTCTACGTCTGAGGGGTACACCTTC. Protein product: CAIEFGTGSTSEGYTF.

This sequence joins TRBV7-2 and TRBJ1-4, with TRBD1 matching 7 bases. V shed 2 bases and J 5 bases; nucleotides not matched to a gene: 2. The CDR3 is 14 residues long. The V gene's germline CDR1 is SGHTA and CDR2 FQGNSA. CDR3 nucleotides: TGTGCCAGCAGCTTACAGGGGGAGAATGAAAAACTGTTTTTT. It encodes CASSLQGENEKLFF.

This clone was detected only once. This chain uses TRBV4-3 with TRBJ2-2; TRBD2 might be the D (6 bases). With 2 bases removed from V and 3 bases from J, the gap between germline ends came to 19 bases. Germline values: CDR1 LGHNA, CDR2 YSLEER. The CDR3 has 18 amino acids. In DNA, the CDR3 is TGCGCCAGCAGCCAAAGGAACGCCGTGACGGGGGACACCGGGGAGCTGTTTTTT. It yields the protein CASSQRNAVTGDTGELFF.

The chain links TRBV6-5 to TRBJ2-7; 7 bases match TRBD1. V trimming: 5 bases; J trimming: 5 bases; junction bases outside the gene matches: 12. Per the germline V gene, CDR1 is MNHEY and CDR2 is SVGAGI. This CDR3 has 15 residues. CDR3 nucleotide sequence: TGTGCCAGCAGTAGAGACAGGGTTGCTGGGAACGAGCAGTACTTC. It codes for CASSRDRVAGNEQYF.

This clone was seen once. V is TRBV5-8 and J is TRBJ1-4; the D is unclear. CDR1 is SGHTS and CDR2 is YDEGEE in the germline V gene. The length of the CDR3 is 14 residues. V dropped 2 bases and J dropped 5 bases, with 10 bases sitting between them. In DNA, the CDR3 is TGTGCCAGCAGCTTTGACAATTTGAATGAAAAACTGTTTTTT. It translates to CASSFDNLNEKLFF.

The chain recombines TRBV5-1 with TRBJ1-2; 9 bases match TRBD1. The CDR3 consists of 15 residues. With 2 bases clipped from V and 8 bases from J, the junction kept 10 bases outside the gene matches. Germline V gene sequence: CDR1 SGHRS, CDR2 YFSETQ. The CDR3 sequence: CASSFLPGQGGGYTF. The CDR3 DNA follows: TGCGCCAGCAGCTTCCTTCCGGGACAGGGCGGAGGCTACACCTTC. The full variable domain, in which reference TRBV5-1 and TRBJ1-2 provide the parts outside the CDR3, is KAGVTQTPRYLIKTRGQQVTLSCSPISGHRSVSWYQQTPGQGLQFLFEYFSETQRNKGNFPGRFSGRQFSNSRSEMNVSTLELGDSALYLCASSFLPGQGGGYTFGSGTRLTVV.

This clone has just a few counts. The CDR3 region has the DNA TGCAGCGCCGGACAGACAGAGCTGTTTTTT. Translating it yields CSAGQTELFF. This chain links TRBV29-1 with TRBJ2-2; D possibly corresponds to TRBD1 (6 bases). Germline CDR1 and CDR2: SQVTM and ANQGSEA. The CDR3 has 10 residues. Trimming took 7 bases from V and 11 from J, leaving 11 bases between them.